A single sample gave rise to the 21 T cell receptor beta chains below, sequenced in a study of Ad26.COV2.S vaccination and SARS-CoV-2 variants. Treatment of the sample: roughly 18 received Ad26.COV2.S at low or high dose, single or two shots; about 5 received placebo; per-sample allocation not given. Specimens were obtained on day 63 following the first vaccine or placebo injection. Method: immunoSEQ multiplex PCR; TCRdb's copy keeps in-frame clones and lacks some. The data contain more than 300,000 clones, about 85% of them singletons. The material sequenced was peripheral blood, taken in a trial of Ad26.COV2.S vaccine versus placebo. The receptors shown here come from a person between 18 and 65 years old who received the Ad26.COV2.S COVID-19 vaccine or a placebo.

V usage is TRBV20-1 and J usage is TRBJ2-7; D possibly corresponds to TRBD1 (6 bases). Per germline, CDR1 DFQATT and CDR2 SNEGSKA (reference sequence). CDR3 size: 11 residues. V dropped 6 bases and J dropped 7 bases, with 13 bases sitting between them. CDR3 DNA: TGCAGTGCGGACCCAGGGGTAGAGCAGTACTTC. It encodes CSADPGVEQYF.

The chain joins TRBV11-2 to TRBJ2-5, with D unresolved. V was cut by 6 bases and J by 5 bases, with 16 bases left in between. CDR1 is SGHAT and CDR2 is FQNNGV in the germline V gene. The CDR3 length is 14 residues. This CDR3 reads CASRTAQGFETQYF. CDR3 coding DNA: TGTGCCAGCAGAACCGCCCAAGGGTTTGAGACCCAGTACTTC.

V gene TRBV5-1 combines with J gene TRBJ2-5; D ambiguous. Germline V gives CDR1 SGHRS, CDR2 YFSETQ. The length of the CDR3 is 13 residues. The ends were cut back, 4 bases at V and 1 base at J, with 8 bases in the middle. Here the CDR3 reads CASSASGQETQYF. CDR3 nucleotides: TGCGCCAGCAGCGCCTCGGGCCAAGAGACCCAGTACTTC.

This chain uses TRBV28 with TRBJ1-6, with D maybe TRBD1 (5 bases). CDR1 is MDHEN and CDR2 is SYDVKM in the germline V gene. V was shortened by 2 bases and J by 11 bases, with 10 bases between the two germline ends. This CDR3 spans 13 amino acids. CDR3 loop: CASSLGAGTPLHF. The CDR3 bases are TGTGCCAGCAGTTTAGGGGCCGGCACACCCCTCCACTTT.

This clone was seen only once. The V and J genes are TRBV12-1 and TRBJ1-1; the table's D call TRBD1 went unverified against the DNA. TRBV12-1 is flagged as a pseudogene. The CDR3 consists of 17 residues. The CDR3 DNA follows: TGTGCCAGCAGCTTTGTGTACAGGGGGGTCCTGAACACTGAAGCTTTCTTT. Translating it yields CASSFVYRGVLNTEAFF.

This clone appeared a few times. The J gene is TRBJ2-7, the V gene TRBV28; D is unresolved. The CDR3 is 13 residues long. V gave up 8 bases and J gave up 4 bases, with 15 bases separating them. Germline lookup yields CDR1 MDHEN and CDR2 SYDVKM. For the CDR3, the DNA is TGTGCCAGCCGGCCTCAGAGTACGTACGAGCAGTACTTC. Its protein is CASRPQSTYEQYF.

The CDR3 bases are TGTGCCAGCAGTCAGGGAAATGGCAATCAGCCCCAGCATTTT. Protein sequence: CASSQGNGNQPQHF. This chain uses TRBV6-6 with TRBJ1-5, with D maybe TRBD1 (5 bases). Germline loops: CDR1 MNHNY, CDR2 SVGAGI (reference sequence). This CDR3 has 14 residues. Deletions cut 5 bases from V and 2 bases from J, with 10 bases between.

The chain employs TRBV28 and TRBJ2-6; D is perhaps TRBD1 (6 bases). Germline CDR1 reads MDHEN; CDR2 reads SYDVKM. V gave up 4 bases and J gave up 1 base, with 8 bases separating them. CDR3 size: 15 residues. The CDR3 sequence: CASSSQGSGANVLTF. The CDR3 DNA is TGTGCCAGCAGTTCACAGGGTTCTGGGGCCAACGTCCTGACTTTC. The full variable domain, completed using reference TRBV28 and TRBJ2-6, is DVKVTQSSRYLVKRTGEKVFLECVQDMDHENMFWYRQDPGLGLRLIYFSYDVKMKEKGDIPEGYSVSREKKERFSLILESASTNQTSMYLCASSSQGSGANVLTFGAGSRLTVL.

DNA of the CDR3: TGTGCCACCGTCTTATCGGGGGGGCCGTACAATGAGCAGTTCTTC. Protein: CATVLSGGPYNEQFF. The V and J genes are TRBV28 and TRBJ2-1, with 8 bases lining up with TRBD2. This CDR3 is 15 amino acids long. Germline CDR1 MDHEN, CDR2 SYDVKM. Trimming removed 10 bases from V and 4 bases from J; junction bases left unmatched: 12.

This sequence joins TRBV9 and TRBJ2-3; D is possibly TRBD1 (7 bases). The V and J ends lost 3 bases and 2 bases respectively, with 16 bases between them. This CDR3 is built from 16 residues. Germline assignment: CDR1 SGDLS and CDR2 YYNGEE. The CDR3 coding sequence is TGTGCCAGCAGCGCAGGAGGGGGCAGATACACAGATACGCAGTATTTT. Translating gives CASSAGGGRYTDTQYF.

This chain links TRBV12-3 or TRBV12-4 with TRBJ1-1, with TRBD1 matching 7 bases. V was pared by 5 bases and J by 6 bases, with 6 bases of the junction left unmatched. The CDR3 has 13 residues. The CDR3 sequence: CASSPGGEAEAFF. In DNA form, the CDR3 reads TGTGCCAGCAGTCCAGGGGGGGAAGCTGAAGCTTTCTTT.

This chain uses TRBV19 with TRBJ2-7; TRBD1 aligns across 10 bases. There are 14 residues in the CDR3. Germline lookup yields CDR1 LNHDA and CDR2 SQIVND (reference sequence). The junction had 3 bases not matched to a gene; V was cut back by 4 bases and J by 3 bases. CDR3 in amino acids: CASSRTGGFYEQYF. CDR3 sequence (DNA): TGTGCCAGTAGTAGGACAGGGGGTTTCTACGAGCAGTACTTC.

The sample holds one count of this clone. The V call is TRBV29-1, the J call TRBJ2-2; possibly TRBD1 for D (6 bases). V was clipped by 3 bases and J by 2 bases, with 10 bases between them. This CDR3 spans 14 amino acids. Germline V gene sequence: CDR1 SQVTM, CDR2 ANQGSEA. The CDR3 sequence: CSVENRVNTGELFF. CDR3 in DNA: TGCAGCGTTGAGAACAGGGTCAACACCGGGGAGCTGTTTTTT.

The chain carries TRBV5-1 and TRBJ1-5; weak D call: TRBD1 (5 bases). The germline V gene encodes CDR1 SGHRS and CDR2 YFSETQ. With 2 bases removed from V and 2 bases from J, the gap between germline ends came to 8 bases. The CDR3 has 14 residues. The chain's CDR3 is CASSLGGGNQPQHF. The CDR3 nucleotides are TGCGCCAGCAGCTTAGGAGGGGGCAATCAGCCCCAGCATTTT. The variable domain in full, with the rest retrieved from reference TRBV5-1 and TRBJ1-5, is KAGVTQTPRYLIKTRGQQVTLSCSPISGHRSVSWYQQTPGQGLQFLFEYFSETQRNKGNFPGRFSGRQFSNSRSEMNVSTLELGDSALYLCASSLGGGNQPQHFGDGTRLSIL.

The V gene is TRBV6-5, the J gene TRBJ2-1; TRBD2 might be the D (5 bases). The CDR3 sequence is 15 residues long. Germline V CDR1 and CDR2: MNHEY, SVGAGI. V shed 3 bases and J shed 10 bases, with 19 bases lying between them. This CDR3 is CASSYKLEGLGEQFF. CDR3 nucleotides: TGTGCCAGCAGTTATAAACTAGAAGGCCTCGGCGAGCAGTTCTTC.

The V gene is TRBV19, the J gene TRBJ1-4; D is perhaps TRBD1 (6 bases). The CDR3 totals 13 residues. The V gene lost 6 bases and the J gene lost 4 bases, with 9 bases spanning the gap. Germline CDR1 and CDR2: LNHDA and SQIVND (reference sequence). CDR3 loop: CASRDRNNEKLFF. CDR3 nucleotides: TGTGCCAGTAGAGACAGGAATAATGAAAAACTGTTTTTT.

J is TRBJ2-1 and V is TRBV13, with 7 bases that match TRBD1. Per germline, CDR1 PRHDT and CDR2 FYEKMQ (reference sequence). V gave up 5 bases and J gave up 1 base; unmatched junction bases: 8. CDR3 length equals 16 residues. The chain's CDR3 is CASSPPRGQSYNEQFF. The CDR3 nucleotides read TGTGCCAGCAGCCCCCCGAGGGGACAGTCCTACAATGAGCAGTTCTTC. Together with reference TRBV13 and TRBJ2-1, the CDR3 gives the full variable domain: AAGVIQSPRHLIKEKRETATLKCYPIPRHDTVYWYQQGPGQDPQFLISFYEKMQSDKGSIPDRFSAQQFSDYHSELNMSSLELGDSALYFCASSPPRGQSYNEQFFGPGTRLTVL.

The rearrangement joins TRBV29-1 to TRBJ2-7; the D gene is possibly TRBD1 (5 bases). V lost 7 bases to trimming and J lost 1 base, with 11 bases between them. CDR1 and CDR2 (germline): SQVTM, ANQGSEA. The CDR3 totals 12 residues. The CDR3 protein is CSGQGTSYEQYF. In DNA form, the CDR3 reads TGCAGCGGGCAGGGAACATCCTACGAGCAGTACTTC.

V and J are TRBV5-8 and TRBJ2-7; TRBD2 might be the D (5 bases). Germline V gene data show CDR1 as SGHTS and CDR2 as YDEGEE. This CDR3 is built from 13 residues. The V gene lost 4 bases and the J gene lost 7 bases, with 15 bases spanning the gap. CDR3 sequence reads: CASSPRGYWEQYF. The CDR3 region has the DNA TGTGCCAGCAGCCCCAGAGGGTACTGGGAGCAGTACTTC.

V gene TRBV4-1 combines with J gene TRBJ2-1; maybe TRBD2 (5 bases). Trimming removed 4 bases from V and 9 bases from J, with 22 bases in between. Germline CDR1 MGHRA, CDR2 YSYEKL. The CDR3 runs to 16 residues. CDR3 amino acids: CASSLPEGRVHGEQFF. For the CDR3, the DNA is TGCGCCAGCAGCCTCCCAGAGGGTAGGGTGCATGGTGAGCAGTTCTTC.

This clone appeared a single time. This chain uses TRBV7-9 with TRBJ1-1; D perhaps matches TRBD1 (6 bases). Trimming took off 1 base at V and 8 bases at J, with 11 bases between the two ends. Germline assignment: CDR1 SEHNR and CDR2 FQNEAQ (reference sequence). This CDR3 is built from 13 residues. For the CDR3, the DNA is TGTGCCAGCAGCTTAGTCAGGGGCAGGGAAGCTTTCTTT. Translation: CASSLVRGREAFF.